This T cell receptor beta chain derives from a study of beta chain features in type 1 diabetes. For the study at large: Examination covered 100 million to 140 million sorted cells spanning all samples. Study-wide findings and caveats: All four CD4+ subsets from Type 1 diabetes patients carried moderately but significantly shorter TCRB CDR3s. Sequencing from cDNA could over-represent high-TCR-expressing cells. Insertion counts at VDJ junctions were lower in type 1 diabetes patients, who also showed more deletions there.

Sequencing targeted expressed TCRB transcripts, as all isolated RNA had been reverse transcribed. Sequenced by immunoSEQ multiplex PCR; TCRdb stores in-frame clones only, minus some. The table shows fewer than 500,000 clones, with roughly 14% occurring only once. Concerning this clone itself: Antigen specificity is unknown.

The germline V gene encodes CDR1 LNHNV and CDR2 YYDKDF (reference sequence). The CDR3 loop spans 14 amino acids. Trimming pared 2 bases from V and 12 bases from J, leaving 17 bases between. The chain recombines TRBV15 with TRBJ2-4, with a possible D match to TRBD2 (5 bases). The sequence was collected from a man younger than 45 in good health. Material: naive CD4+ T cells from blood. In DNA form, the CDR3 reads TGTGCCACCAGCAGACCGGACTCCTTGAATACTCAGTACTTC. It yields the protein CATSRPDSLNTQYF.